This T cell receptor (beta chain) was sequenced in a study of blood T cell repertoires in COVID-19. At the level of the study: Sample material is recorded as cDNA or gDNA derived from T cells, B-cell-depleted T cells, or PBMCs.

This clone was recorded once. This CDR3 is 13 amino acids long. The V and J ends lost 4 bases and 6 bases respectively, with 13 bases between them. Germline CDR1 and CDR2: SEHNR and FQNEAQ (reference sequence). The table came from immunoSEQ multiplex PCR; TCRdb's copy has only in-frame clones and leaves some out. The data show 220,000 or so clones, roughly 75% seen once. Sequencing used peripheral blood. The chain couples TRBV7-9 to TRBJ2-7; a weak D match, TRBD2 (5 bases). This TCR derives from a woman aged 65 to 85 with acute or convalescent COVID-19. The CDR3 nucleotides are TGTGCCAGCAGCTCCCAGGAGGCAAGCGAGCAGTACTTC. As protein: CASSSQEASEQYF.